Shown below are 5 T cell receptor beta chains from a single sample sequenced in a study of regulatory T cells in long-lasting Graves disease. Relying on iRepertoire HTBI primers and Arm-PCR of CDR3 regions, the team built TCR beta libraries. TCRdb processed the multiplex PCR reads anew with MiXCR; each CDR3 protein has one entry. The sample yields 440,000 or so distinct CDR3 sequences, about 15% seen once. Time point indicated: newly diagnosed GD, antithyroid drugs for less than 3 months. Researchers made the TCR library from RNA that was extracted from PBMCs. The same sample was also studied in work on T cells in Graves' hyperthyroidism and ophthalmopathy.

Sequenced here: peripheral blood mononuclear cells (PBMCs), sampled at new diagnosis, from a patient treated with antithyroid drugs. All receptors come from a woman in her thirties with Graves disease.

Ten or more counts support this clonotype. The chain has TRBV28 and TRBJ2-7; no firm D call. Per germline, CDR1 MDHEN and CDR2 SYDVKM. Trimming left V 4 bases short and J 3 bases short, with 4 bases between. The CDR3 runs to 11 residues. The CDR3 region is CASSYVYEQYF. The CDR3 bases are TGTGCCAGCAGTTACGTCTACGAGCAGTACTTC.

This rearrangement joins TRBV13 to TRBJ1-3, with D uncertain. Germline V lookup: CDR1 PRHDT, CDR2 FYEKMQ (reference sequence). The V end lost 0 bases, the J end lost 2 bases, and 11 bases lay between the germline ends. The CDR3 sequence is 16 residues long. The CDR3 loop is CASSLGLGGTGNTIYF. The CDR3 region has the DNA TGTGCCAGCAGCTTAGGTCTCGGCGGGACTGGAAACACCATATATTTT.

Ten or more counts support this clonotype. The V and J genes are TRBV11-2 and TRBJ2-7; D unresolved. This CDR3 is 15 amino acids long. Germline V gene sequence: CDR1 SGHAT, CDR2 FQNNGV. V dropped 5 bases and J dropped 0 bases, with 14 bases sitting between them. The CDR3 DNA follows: TGTGCCAGCAGCCCCGATTCCTCCCACTCCTACGAGCAGTACTTC. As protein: CASSPDSSHSYEQYF.

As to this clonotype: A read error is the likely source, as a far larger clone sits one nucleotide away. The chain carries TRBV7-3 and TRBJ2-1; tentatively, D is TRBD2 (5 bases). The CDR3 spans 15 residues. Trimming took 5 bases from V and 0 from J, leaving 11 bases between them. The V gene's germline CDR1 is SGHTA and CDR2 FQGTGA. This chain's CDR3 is CASSRAVSSYNEQFF. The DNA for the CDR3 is TGTGCCAGCAGCCGAGCGGTCAGCTCCTACAATGAGCAGTTCTTC.

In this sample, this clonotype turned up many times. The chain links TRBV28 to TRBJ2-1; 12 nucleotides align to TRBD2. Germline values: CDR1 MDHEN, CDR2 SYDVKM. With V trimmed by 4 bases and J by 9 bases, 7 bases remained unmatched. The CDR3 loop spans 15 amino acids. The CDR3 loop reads CASSSLTSGSTEQFF. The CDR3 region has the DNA TGTGCCAGCAGTTCCCTGACTAGCGGGAGTACTGAGCAGTTCTTC. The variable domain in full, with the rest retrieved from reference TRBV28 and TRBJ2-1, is DVKVTQSSRYLVKRTGEKVFLECVQDMDHENMFWYRQDPGLGLRLIYFSYDVKMKEKGDIPEGYSVSREKKERFSLILESASTNQTSMYLCASSSLTSGSTEQFFGPGTRLTVL.